The sequence of this T cell receptor beta chain was determined in a study of T cells in tumors after PD-1 blockade. Study as a whole: Excluded were patients with checkpoint blockade, immunosuppressants, or radiotherapy or other anti-cancer therapy within 4 weeks. Blood samples averaged roughly 120,000 templates (range about 24,679-260,000) and more than 35,000 unique clonotypes. Either cemiplimab 350 mg every 2 weeks or pembrolizumab 200 mg every 3 weeks was given.

The CDR3 length is 14 residues. Trimming took 1 base from V and 4 from J, leaving 13 bases between them. Germline-derived CDR1 and CDR2 are GTSNPN and SVGIG (reference sequence). The protocol was immunoSEQ multiplex PCR, while the TCRdb copy is restricted to in-frame clones and leaves out a portion. The sample carries more than 40,000 clones, about 84% recorded once. Input was about 616 ng to 6,500 ng of genomic DNA from tumor or blood. The gene calls are TRBV30 and TRBJ1-2; tentatively, D is TRBD1 (6 bases). This TCR was recovered from a human donor with basal cell carcinoma. Source: PBMCs, taken before anti-PD-1 treatment. In DNA, the CDR3 is TGTGCCTGGAGTGGTCAGGGGCGCGGCTATGGCTACACCTTC. This encodes CAWSGQGRGYGYTF.